This T cell receptor (beta chain) was captured by sequencing in a study of T-cell reconstitution after alpha-beta-depleted transplantation in children. This clonotype was seen many times. Preparation of the TCRbeta library was carried out with unique molecular identifiers. TCRdb fed the PCR reads into MiXCR, producing one record per CDR3 protein. The sample shows over 150,000 distinct CDR3 sequences, roughly 6.3% of them seen only once. The germline V gene has CDR1 SGHDN and CDR2 FVKESK. The CDR3 totals 13 residues. V was cut by 1 base and J by 4 bases, with 5 bases left in between. V and J are TRBV14 and TRBJ2-4; unclear D gene. The sample here was PBMCs, taken before TCRalphabeta/CD19-depleted stem cell transplant. This sequence was found in a girl in the first two years of life with combined immunodeficiency, due to receive a stem cell transplant. CDR3 nucleotide sequence: TGTGCCAGCAGCCAAGGTCCGAAAAACATTCAGTACTTC. It yields the protein CASSQGPKNIQYF.